This T cell receptor beta chain was identified during a study of cytomegalovirus exposure and HLA in healthy donors. Findings and caveats of the study: The study put some 150 TCR beta chains on its list as cytomegalovirus-associated.

This CDR3 comprises 13 residues. Trimming removed 0 bases at V and 5 bases at J, with 7 bases between. Germline loops: CDR1 SGHTA, CDR2 FQGNSA. Profiling relied on immunoSEQ multiplex PCR, and the TCRdb table lists in-frame clones only, not all of them. The sample lists over 85,000 clones, around nine tenths seen once, with over 1.3% in the top ten. With respect to this clone: Antigen: not known.

This clonotype was sampled from a woman in her thirties in good health and CMV-seropositive. The specimen sequenced was PBMCs. The genes are TRBV7-2 and TRBJ2-5; D is perhaps TRBD2 (5 bases). The CDR3 DNA reads as TGTGCCAGCAGCTTAGCTTGGAGGGAGACCCAGTACTTC. It translates to CASSLAWRETQYF.